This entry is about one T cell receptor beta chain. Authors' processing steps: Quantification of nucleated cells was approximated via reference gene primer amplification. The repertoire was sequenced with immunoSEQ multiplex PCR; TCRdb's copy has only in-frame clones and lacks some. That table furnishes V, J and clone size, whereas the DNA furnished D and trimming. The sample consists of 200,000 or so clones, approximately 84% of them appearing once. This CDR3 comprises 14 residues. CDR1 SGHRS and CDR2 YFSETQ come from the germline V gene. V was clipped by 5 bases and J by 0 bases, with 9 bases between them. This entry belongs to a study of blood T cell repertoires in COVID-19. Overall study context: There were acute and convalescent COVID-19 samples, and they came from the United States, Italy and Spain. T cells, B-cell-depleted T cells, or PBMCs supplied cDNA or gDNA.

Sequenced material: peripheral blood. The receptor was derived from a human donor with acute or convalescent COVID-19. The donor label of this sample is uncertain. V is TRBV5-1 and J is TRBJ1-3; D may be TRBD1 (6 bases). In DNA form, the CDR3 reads TGCGCCAGCAGTCCGACAGGCTCTGGAAACACCATATATTTT. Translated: CASSPTGSGNTIYF.